This TCR beta chain was captured in a study of Ad26.COV2.S vaccination and SARS-CoV-2 variants. Study-wide context: Intramuscularly, Ad26.COV2.S was given either once or twice, 56 days apart.

Germline V gene lookup returns CDR1 SGHTA and CDR2 FQGNSA. There are 13 residues in the CDR3. The V end lost 2 bases, the J end lost 0 bases, and 4 bases lay between the germline ends. A remark on this clone: Its antigen is undetermined.

Study results and limitations: Non-spike TCR breadth did not differ much between vaccine and placebo recipients.

Clones were read by immunoSEQ multiplex PCR, and TCRdb kept only the in-frame ones, dropping some. The sample includes 300,000 to 500,000 clones, 75% to 90% of them seen just once. Treatment in this sample: approximately 18 received Ad26.COV2.S at low or high dose, single or two shots; about 5 received placebo; per-sample allocation not given. Day 63 following the first vaccine or placebo injection was when the samples were taken. Wuhan-strain SARS-CoV-2 spike was expressed by the Ad26 vector that made up the vaccine. Sequences were derived from peripheral blood, sampled in a trial of Ad26.COV2.S vaccine versus placebo. The TCR was taken from a person aged 18 to 59 who received the Ad26.COV2.S COVID-19 vaccine or a placebo. This rearrangement joins TRBV7-2 to TRBJ2-5, with D uncertain. The chain's CDR3 is CASSLNNQETQYF. In DNA, the CDR3 is TGTGCCAGCAGCTTAAACAACCAAGAGACCCAGTACTTC.